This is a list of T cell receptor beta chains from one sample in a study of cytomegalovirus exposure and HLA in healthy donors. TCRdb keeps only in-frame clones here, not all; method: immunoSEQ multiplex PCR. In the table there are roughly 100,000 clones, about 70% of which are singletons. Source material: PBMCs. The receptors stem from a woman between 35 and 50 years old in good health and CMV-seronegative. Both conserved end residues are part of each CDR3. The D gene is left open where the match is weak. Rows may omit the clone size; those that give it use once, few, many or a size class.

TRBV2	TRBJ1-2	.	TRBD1	TGTGCCAGCAGCCCTACAGGGGTGGTCGGCTACACCTTC	CASSPTGVVGYTF
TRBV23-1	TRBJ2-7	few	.	TGCGCCAGCAGTCAAGTCGAACAGGGCTACAGCTCCTACGAGCAGTACTTC	CASSQVEQGYSSYEQYF
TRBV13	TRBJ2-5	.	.	TGTGCCAGCAGCTCAAAAGAGACCCAGTACTTC	CASSSKETQYF
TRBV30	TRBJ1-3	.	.	TGTGCCTGGGATATTGAAGGACGACAGGTCATATATTTT	CAWDIEGRQVIYF
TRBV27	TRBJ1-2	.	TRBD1	TGTGCCAGCAGTGCCGCCGGGACAGGGGATGGCTACACCTTC	CASSAAGTGDGYTF
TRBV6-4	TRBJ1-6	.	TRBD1	TGTGCCAGCAGCGACAGGGGGAACTCACCCCTCCACTTT	CASSDRGNSPLHF
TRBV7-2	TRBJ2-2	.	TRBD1	TGTGCCAGCAGCCCAGGGACAGCATACACCGGGGAGCTGTTTTTT	CASSPGTAYTGELFF
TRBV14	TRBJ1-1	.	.	TGTGCCAGCAGCCAAGTGGCAGGGGCGAGCACTGAAGCTTTCTTT	CASSQVAGASTEAFF
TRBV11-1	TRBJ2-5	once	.	TGTGCCAGCAGCCGATATGCCGGGACACCGGAAGAGACCCAGTACTTC	CASSRYAGTPEETQYF
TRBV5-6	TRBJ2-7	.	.	TGTGCCAGCAGCCATCTACCCCCTACCTACGAGCAGTACTTC	CASSHLPPTYEQYF
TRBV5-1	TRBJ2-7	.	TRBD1	TGCGCCAGCAGCTTGGTATTTGTACAGGGGGTTTCAGAGCAGTACTTC	CASSLVFVQGVSEQYF
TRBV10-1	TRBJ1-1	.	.	TGCGCCAGCAGTAGGGAGTTGAACACTGAAGCTTTCTTT	CASSRELNTEAFF
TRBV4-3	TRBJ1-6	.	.	TGCGCCAGCAGCACAGGGCAGAGCTCCTATAATTCACCCCTCCACTTT	CASSTGQSSYNSPLHF
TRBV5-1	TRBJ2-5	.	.	TGCGCCAGCAGCTGGTACCGGGTGGAGACCCAGTACTTC	CASSWYRVETQYF
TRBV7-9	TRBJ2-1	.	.	TGTGCCAGCAGCTTCCCTACAGGGGGGGATAATGAGCAGTTCTTC	CASSFPTGGDNEQFF
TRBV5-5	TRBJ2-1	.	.	TGTGCCAGCAGCTTAGAACCGGGACATCCCTACAATGAGCAGTTCTTC	CASSLEPGHPYNEQFF
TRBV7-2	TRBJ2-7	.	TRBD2	TGTGCCAGCAGCCCGCCGGGGCGGGAGAACTACGAGCAGTACTTC	CASSPPGRENYEQYF
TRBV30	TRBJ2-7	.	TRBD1	TGTGCCTACCACGGGACAGGTTATGAACAGCAGTACTTC	CAYHGTGYEQQYF
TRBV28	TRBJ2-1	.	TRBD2	TGTGCCAGCAGTCAGACTAGCCCTAGCTCCTACAATGAGCAGTTCTTC	CASSQTSPSSYNEQFF
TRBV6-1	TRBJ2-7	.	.	TGTGCCAGCAGTGATGTTTGGCGGGAATTCGAGCAGTACTTC	CASSDVWREFEQYF
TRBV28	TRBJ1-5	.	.	TGTGCCAGCAGTCCCCGCCAAACTTATAGCAATCAGCCCCAGCATTTT	CASSPRQTYSNQPQHF
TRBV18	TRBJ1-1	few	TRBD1	TGTGCCAGCTCAACCACCAGGGGGCGCATGACCACTGAAGCTTTCTTT	CASSTTRGRMTTEAFF
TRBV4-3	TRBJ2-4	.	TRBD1	TGCGCCAGCAGCCAAGTAAGACAGGGGGGGCAAAAACTAGCCAAAAACATTCAGTACTTC	CASSQVRQGGQKLAKNIQYF
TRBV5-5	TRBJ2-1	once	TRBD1	TGTGCCAGCAGTCGGGACAGCTACAATGAGCAGTTCTTC	CASSRDSYNEQFF
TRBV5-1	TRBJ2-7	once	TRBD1	TGCGCCAGCAGCATTGGACAGGGGTGGCTGTACTTC	CASSIGQGWLYF
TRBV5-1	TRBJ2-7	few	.	TGCGCCAGCAGCTCCAACAGGGTCCACGAGCAGTACTTC	CASSSNRVHEQYF
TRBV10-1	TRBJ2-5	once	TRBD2	TGCGCCAGCAGTGAGACGTCTAGCGGGAGTGCCCAAGAGACCCAGTACTTC	CASSETSSGSAQETQYF
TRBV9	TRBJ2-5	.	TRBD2	TGTGCCAGCAGCGTAGTTTTAGGGGGACTAGCGGAGACCCCCGGGTGCGAGACCCAGTACTTC	CASSVVLGGLAETPGCETQYF
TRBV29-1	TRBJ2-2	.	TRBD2	TGCAGCGTTGTGGGAGGGGCCGGGATAAGGGCCGGGGAGCTGTTTTTT	CSVVGGAGIRAGELFF
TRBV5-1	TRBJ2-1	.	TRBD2	TGCGCCACCTCCCTGGACGGGGGGACCGTCAATGAGCAGTTCTTC	CATSLDGGTVNEQFF
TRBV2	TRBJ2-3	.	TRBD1	TGTGCCAGCAGGGAGGACAGGGCAGATACGCAGTATTTT	CASREDRADTQYF